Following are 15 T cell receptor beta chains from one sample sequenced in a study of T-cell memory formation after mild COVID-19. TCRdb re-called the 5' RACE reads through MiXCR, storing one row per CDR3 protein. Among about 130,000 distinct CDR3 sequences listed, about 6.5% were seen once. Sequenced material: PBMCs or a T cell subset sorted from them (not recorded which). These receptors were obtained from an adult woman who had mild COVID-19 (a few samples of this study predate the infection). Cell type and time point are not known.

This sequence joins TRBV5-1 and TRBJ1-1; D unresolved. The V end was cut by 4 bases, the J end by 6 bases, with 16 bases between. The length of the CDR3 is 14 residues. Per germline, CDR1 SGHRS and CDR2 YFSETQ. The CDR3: CASSRVLAVPEAFF. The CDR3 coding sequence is TGCGCCAGCAGCCGCGTCTTGGCAGTTCCTGAAGCTTTCTTT.

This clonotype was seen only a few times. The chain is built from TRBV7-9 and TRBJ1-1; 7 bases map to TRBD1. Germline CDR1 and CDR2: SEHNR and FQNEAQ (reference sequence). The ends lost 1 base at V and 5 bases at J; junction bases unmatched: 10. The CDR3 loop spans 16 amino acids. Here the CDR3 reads CASSLGRGTAITEAFF. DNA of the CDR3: TGTGCCAGCAGCTTAGGGCGGGGGACAGCGATTACTGAAGCTTTCTTT. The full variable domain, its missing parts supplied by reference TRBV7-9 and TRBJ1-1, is DTGVSQNPRHKITKRGQNVTFRCDPISEHNRLYWYRQTLGQGPEFLTYFQNEAQLEKSRLLSDRFSAERPKGSFSTLEIQRTEQGDSAMYLCASSLGRGTAITEAFFGQGTRLTVV.

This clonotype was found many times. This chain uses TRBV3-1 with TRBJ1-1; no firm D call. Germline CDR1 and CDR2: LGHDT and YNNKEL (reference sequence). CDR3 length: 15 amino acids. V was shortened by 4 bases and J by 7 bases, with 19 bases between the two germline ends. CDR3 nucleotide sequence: TGTGCCAGCAGCCGAACCGAGGGAAGGATTAGTGAAGCTTTCTTT. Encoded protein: CASSRTEGRISEAFF. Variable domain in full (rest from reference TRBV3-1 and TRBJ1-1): DTAVSQTPKYLVTQMGNDKSIKCEQNLGHDTMYWYKQDSKKFLKIMFSYNNKELIINETVPNRFSPKSPDKAHLNLHINSLELGDSAVYFCASSRTEGRISEAFFGQGTRLTVV.

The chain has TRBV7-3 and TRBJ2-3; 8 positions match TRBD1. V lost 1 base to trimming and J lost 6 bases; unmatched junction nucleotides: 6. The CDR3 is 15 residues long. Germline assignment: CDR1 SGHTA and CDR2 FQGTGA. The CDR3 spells CASSLSQGASDTQYF. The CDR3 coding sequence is TGTGCCAGCAGCTTAAGTCAGGGGGCTTCGGATACGCAGTATTTT.

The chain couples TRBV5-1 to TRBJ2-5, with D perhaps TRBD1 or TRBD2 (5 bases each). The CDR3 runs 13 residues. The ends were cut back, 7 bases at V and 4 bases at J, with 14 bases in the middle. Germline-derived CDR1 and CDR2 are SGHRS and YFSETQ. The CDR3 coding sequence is TGCGCCAGCGGCCAGGGTGGAGGAGAGACCCAGTACTTC. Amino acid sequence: CASGQGGGETQYF.

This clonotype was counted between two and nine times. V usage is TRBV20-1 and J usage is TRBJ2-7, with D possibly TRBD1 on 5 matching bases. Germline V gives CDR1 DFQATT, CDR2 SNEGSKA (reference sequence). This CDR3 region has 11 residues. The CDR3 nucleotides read TGCAGCCGATCAAGGGGCAACGAGCAGTACTTC. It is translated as CSRSRGNEQYF.

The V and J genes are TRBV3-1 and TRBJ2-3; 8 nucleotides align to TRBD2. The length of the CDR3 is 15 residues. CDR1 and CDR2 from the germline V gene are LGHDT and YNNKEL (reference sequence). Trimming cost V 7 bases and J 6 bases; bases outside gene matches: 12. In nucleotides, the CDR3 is TGTGCCAGCACCTATTTACCGGGGGGGACGGATACGCAGTATTTT. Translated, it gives CASTYLPGGTDTQYF.

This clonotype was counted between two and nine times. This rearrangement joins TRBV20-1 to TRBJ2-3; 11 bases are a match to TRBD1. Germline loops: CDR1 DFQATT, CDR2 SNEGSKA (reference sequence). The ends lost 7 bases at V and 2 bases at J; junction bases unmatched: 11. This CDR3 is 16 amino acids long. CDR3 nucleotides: TGCAGTGTCCCGGGACAGGGGGGGGCTTTCACAGATACGCAGTATTTT. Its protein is CSVPGQGGAFTDTQYF.

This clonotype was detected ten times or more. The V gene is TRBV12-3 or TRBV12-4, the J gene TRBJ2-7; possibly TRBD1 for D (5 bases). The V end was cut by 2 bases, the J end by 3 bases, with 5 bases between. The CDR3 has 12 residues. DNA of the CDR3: TGTGCCAGCAGTTTAAGGGGCTACGAGCAGTACTTC. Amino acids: CASSLRGYEQYF.

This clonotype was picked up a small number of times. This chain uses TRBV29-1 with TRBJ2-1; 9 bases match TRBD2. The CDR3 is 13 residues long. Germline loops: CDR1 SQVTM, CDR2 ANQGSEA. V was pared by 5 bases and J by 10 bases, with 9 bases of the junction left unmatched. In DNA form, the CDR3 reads TGCAGCGTTCCCACGAGGACTAGCGCGGAGCAGTTCTTC. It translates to CSVPTRTSAEQFF.

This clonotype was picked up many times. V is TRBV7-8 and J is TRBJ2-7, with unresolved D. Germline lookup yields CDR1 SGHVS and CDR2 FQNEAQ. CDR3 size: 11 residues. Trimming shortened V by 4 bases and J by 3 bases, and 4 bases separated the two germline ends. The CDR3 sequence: CASSSVYEQYF. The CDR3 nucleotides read TGTGCCAGCAGCTCCGTCTACGAGCAGTACTTC.

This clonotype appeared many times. The CDR3 protein is CATSDPGQGDTEAFF. CDR3 DNA: TGTGCCACCAGTGACCCCGGACAGGGCGACACTGAAGCTTTCTTT. The V gene is TRBV24-1, the J gene TRBJ1-1; TRBD1 agrees at 8 bases. Germline assignment: CDR1 KGHDR and CDR2 SFDVKD. The CDR3 consists of 15 residues. Unmatched junction bases numbered 6, after V lost 4 bases and J lost 3 bases.

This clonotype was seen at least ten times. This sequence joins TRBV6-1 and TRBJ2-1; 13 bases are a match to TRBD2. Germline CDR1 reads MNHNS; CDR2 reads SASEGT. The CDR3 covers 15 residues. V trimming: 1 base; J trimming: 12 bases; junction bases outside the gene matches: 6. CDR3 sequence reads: CASSEVTSGRGAQFF. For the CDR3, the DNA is TGTGCCAGCAGTGAAGTTACTAGCGGGAGGGGGGCGCAGTTCTTC.

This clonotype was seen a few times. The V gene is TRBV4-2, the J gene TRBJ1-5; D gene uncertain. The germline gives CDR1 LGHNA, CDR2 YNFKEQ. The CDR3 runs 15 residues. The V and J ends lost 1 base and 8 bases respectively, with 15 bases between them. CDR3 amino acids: CASSQGSAEEEPQHF. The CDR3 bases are TGTGCCAGCAGCCAAGGTAGTGCAGAGGAAGAGCCCCAGCATTTT.

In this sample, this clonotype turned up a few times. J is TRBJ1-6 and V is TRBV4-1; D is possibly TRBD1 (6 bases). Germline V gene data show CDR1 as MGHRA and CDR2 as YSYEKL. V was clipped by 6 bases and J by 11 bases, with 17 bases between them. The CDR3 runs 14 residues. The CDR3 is CASRGTSQGPPLHF. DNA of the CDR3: TGCGCCAGCAGAGGTACGTCGCAGGGGCCACCCCTCCACTTT.